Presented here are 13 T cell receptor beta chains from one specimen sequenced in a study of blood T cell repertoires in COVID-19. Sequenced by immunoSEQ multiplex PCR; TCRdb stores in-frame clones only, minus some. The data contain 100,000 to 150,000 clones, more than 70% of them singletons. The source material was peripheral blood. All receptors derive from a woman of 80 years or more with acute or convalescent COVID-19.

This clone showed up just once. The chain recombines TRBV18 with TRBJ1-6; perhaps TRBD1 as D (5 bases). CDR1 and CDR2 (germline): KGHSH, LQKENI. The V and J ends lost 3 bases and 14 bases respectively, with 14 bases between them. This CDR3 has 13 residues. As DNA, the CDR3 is TGTGCCAGCTCACCTTCCCCGACAGTCGCCCTCCACTTT. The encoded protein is CASSPSPTVALHF.

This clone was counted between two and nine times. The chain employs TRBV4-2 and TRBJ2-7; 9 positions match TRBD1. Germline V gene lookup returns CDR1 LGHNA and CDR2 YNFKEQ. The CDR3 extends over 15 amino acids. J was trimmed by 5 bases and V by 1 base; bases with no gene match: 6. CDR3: CASSQVQGQGHEQYF. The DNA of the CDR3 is TGTGCCAGCAGCCAAGTTCAGGGACAGGGCCACGAGCAGTACTTC.

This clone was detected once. Here the CDR3 DNA reads TGTGCCAGCAGTCCCCTTGCGGGAGGGTCAGATACGCAGTATTTT. Translated, it gives CASSPLAGGSDTQYF. The chain is built from TRBV28 and TRBJ2-3; 9 bases map to TRBD2. V lost 5 bases and J lost 4; bases outside the gene matches: 7. This CDR3 has 15 residues. The germline V gene has CDR1 MDHEN and CDR2 SYDVKM. Full variable domain (remainder filled in from reference TRBV28 and TRBJ2-3): DVKVTQSSRYLVKRTGEKVFLECVQDMDHENMFWYRQDPGLGLRLIYFSYDVKMKEKGDIPEGYSVSREKKERFSLILESASTNQTSMYLCASSPLAGGSDTQYFGPGTRLTVL.

As DNA, the CDR3 is TGTGCCAGCAGCTCTCAACAGGGTTTTGATACGCAGTATTTT. It encodes CASSSQQGFDTQYF. V gene TRBV5-6 combines with J gene TRBJ2-3, with a weak D call TRBD1 (6 bases). This CDR3 is built from 14 residues. V dropped 3 bases and J dropped 6 bases, with 14 bases sitting between them. The V gene's germline CDR1 is SGHDT and CDR2 YYEEEE.

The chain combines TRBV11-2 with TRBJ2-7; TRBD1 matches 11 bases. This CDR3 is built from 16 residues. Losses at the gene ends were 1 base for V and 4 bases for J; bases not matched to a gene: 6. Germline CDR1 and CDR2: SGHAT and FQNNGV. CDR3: CASSLGLGQGVYEQYF. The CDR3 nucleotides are TGTGCCAGCAGCTTAGGGTTGGGACAGGGGGTTTACGAGCAGTACTTC.

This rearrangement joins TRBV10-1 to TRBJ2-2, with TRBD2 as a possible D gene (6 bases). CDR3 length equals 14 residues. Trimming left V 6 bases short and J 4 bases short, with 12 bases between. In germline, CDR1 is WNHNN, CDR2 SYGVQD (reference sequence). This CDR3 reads CASREGTATGELFF. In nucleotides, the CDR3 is TGCGCCAGCAGAGAAGGGACTGCCACCGGGGAGCTGTTTTTT.

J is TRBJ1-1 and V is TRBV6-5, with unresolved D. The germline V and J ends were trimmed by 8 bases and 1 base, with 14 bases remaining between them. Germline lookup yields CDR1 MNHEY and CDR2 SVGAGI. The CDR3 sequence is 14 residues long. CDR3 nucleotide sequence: TGTGCCAGCCCCACTACTATGGGGAACACTGAAGCTTTCTTT. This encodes CASPTTMGNTEAFF.

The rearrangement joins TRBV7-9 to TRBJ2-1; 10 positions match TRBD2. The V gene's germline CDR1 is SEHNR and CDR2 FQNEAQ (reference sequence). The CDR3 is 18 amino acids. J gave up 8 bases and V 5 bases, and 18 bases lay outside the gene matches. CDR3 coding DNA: TGTGCCAGCAGCCTAAAGGGGTTTCTAGCGGGAGAAGGCGATGAGCAGTTCTTC. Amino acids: CASSLKGFLAGEGDEQFF. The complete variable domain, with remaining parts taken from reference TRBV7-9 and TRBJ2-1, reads DTGVSQNPRHKITKRGQNVTFRCDPISEHNRLYWYRQTLGQGPEFLTYFQNEAQLEKSRLLSDRFSAERPKGSFSTLEIQRTEQGDSAMYLCASSLKGFLAGEGDEQFFGPGTRLTVL.

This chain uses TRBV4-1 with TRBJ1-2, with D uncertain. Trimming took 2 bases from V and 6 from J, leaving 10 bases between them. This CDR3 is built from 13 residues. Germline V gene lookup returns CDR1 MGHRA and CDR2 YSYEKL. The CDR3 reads CASSQIAGDGYTF. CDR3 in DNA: TGCGCCAGCAGCCAAATAGCGGGTGATGGCTACACCTTC.

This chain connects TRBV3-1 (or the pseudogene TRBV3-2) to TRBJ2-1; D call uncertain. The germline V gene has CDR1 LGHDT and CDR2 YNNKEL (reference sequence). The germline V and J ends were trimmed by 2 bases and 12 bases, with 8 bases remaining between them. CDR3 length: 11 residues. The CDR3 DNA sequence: TGTGCCAGCAGCCAAACGGCAGGGCAGTTCTTC. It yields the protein CASSQTAGQFF.

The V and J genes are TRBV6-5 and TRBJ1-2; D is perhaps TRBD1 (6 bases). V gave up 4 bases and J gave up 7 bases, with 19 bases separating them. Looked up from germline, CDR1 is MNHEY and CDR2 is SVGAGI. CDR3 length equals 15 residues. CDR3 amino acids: CASSSKEKGGFGYTF. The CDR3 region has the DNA TGTGCCAGCAGTTCAAAGGAGAAAGGGGGTTTTGGCTACACCTTC.

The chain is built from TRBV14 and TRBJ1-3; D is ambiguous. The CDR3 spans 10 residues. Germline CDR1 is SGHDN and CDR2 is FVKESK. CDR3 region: CEGGGNTIYF. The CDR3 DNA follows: TGTGAGGGAGGCGGAAACACCATATATTTT.

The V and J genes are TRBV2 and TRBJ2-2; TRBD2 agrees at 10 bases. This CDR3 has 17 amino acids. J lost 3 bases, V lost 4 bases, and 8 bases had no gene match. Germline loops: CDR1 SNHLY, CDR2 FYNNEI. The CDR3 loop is CASSVRAGGRHTGELFF. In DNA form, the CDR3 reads TGTGCCAGCAGTGTTCGAGCGGGGGGGCGACACACCGGGGAGCTGTTTTTT.